This T cell receptor beta chain was captured in a study of shared clonotypes between healthy human individuals. The CDR3 has 14 amino acids. The germline V and J ends were trimmed by 7 bases and 3 bases, with 15 bases remaining between them. Germline assignment: CDR1 MNHNS and CDR2 SASEGT. The study's findings and limits: Shared across a few donors were around 5% of the naive CD4 clonotypes.

Using 200 ng DNA, around 30,000 T cell genomes, the sorted-subset replicate PCRs were run. The repertoire was sequenced with immunoSEQ multiplex PCR; TCRdb's copy has only in-frame clones and lacks some. The sample holds approximately 2,300,000 clones; about nine tenths are singletons and the top ten take 0.37%. CD45RA-negative memory and CD45RA+ naive subsets were split from the CD4+ cells. Turning to this clone: What it binds is not known.

This sequence originates from a man younger than 30 in good health. Some clones in this sample may be carry-over from other donors' samples. Input material: naive CD4+ T cells from PBMCs. Subset defined: CD45RA+ positively selected. V is TRBV6-1 and J is TRBJ1-2; the D is unclear. The CDR3 loop reads CASIQLHSYYGYTF. In DNA, the CDR3 is TGTGCCAGCATTCAGTTACATTCTTACTATGGCTACACCTTC.